This T cell receptor beta chain was sequenced for a study of Ad26.COV2.S vaccination and SARS-CoV-2 variants. Some clones are missing from TCRdb's copy, which holds only in-frame ones; the method was immunoSEQ multiplex PCR. The top ten clones hold around 3.5% of a sample with 250,000 to 300,000 clones, over 75% of them seen once. This sample's treatment: some 20 received Ad26.COV2.S at low or high dose, single or two shots; 5 received placebo; per-sample allocation not given. Sampling occurred on day 63 after the first vaccine or placebo injection. The specimen was peripheral blood, collected in a trial of Ad26.COV2.S vaccine versus placebo. This TCR derives from a person between 18 and 60 years old who received the Ad26.COV2.S COVID-19 vaccine or a placebo.

Here the CDR3 DNA reads TGTGCCAGCAGCCGCGGGCCCTTACGAGGGGAGCAGTACTTC. Protein product: CASSRGPLRGEQYF. The chain couples TRBV27 to TRBJ2-7; a weak D match, TRBD2 (5 bases). The CDR3 totals 14 residues. Trimming cost V 6 bases and J 7 bases, with 19 bases left between them. In germline, CDR1 is MNHEY, CDR2 SMNVEV (reference sequence).